The present entry profiles one TCR beta chain with its context. Its antigen remains unidentified. The sample holds no much larger clone one base away, and base qualities are not on file. To sequence the TCRbeta CDR3 region, genomic DNA was isolated from the sorted cells. The immunoSEQ Assay was used for sequencing of TCRbeta CDR3 regions. In TCRdb, the immuneACCESS table is reduced to in-frame sequences with V and J assigned. These tables do not hold every clone; where another copy was compared, an unresolved V gene accounts for under half, and the others remain unexplained. This sample gives 50,000 or so clones in total; around 77% of them show up just once. The ten top clones hold roughly 2% of the sample. This sample is drawn from a study of OX40 agonist ivuxolimab in advanced cancers. About the full investigation: Ivuxolimab was a fully human IgG2 agonistic monoclonal antibody targeting the costimulatory receptor OX40 (CD134). The monotherapy dose-escalation portion (N of about 49 patients) of the phase I ivuxolimab trial is reported in the paper. Of the 50 to 55 patients in dose escalation, around 19 had hepatocellular carcinoma, some 15 had melanoma, 9 had renal cell carcinoma and 9 had head and neck cancer. Prior anti-PD-1, anti-PD-L1 or anti-CTLA-4 therapy was permitted, and checkpoint inhibitors had been received by more than 35% of dose-escalation patients. The purpose of peripheral TCRbeta sequencing was to test whether ivuxolimab changed TCR sequence diversity and led to clonal T-cell expansion. Three dose-escalation patients achieved partial responses, one with hepatocellular carcinoma and two with cutaneous melanoma. Intravenous ivuxolimab was administered to patients every 2 weeks at six dose levels: 0.01, 0.1, 0.3, 1.5, 3 and 10 mg/kg. A male proportion of almost 85% and a mean age of about 60 years, ranging from roughly 23 to 79, were recorded for the dose-escalation cohort. Here is what the overall study found, with its caveats: At doses of 0.1 to 3.0 mg/kg, clonal expansion of both CD4+ and CD8+ blood T cells was observed from baseline to week 6. The antigen specificity of the clonally expanded peripheral T cells was not determined. In the 0.1-3.0 mg/kg groups, partial responders were among the patients with the lowest normalized peripheral clonal expansion, particularly in CD8+ T cells. Low levels of normalized T-cell clonal expansion were also seen in some patients who did not respond. After ivuxolimab, CD8+ T cells had more expanded clones than CD4+ T cells on average.

V lost 6 bases and J lost 6 bases; the stretch between them is 9 bases long. Reading the germline V gene (reference sequence) gives CDR1 DFQATT and CDR2 SNEGSKA. Including the terminal cysteine and phenylalanine, the CDR3 comprises 11 residues. Of the read, only the CDR3 DNA is kept; its 33 bases are in frame from base 1. Patients with autoimmune disease history or receiving systemic immunosuppression were excluded from the trial. In every dose cohort, peripheral blood was drawn for TCR sequencing at baseline, cycle 4 day 1, and cycle 7 day 1. The samples were drawn from a first-in-human, open-label, multicenter phase I dose-escalation trial of ivuxolimab. The trial enrolled adults with locally advanced or metastatic head and neck squamous cell, hepatocellular, melanoma or renal cell carcinoma. Before TCR sequencing, CD4+ T cells and CD8+ T cells were sorted from peripheral blood as separate populations.

The chain couples TRBV20-1 to TRBJ1-5; a tentative D match to TRBD1 spans 5 bases. This TCR came from an adult with an advanced solid tumor such as melanoma, head and neck, liver or kidney cancer. The source was CD4+ or CD8+ T cells sorted from blood, collected in a trial of the OX40 agonist ivuxolimab. Here is the DNA: TGCAGTGCCCGAGGGACTCAGCCCCAGCATTTT. Its protein reads: CSARGTQPQHF.